The 22 T cell receptor beta chains presented below share a single source sample, sequenced in a study of T cells in women clearing cervical HPV infection. Some clones are missing from TCRdb's copy, which holds only in-frame ones; the method was immunoSEQ multiplex PCR. The data include just under 35,000 clones; the top ten clones carry 1.6%. The sequenced sample consisted of blood buffy coat. The source of these receptors is a woman aged 18 to 75 with a cervical HPV16 infection that either progressed to CIN3+ or cleared (not recorded which).

In regard to this clone: The read ends 3 residues early relative to the CDR3; the germline J gene fills the gap. This sequence joins TRBV5-1 and TRBJ1-3; a weak D match, TRBD1 (5 bases). The germline gives CDR1 SGHRS, CDR2 YFSETQ. Trimming shortened V by 5 bases and J by 3 bases, and 9 bases separated the two germline ends. The CDR3 length is 13 residues. This chain's CDR3 is CASSDSLGNTIYF. The DNA read from the CDR3 is TGCGCCAGCAGTGACAGCCTTGGAAACACC.

Comments on this clone: The read comes to an end 3 residues before the CDR3 does, leaving the germline J gene to fill in the end. This sequence joins TRBV7-7 and TRBJ2-5; 9 bases fit TRBD1. The V gene end was trimmed by 4 bases and the J gene end by 4 bases; junction bases not matched to a gene: 7. The CDR3 length is 15 residues. Germline V lookup: CDR1 SSHAT, CDR2 FNYEAQ (reference sequence). The CDR3 spells CASSWGQGVVETQYF. The CDR3 DNA, read in part, is TGTGCCAGCAGCTGGGGACAGGGAGTGGTAGAGACC.

In the case of this clone: Coverage ceases 3 residues before the CDR3 finishes, and the germline J gene fills in the end. Other nucleotide sequences in the sample specify the same CDR3. The chain is built from TRBV6-1 and TRBJ2-5; 9 bases are a match to TRBD2. This CDR3 contains 17 residues. CDR1 and CDR2 (germline): MNHNS, SASEGT. J was trimmed by 3 bases and V by 1 base; bases with no gene match: 9. CDR3 bases read: TGTGCCAGCAGTGAAGGGGTCAGATTAGCGGGGGAAGAGACC. The encoded protein is CASSEGVRLAGEET. The CDR3 in full is CASSEGVRLAGEETQYF.

Concerning this clone: The read ends 3 residues shy of where the CDR3 ends; the end is completed using the germline J gene. The chain carries TRBV11-3 and TRBJ1-1; D uncertain. The CDR3 sequence is 13 residues long. Trimming shortened V by 4 bases and J by 0 bases, and 6 bases separated the two germline ends. Per germline, CDR1 SGHNT and CDR2 YENEEA. The CDR3 spells CASSSLMNTEAFF. The sequenced CDR3 bases are TGTGCCAGCAGCTCCCTTATGAACACTGAA.

Remarks on this clone: The read falls 3 residues short of the CDR3 end, and the missing part is taken from the germline J gene. The V gene is TRBV2, the J gene TRBJ1-2; TRBD1 is a possible D gene (5 bases). The V gene's germline CDR1 is SNHLY and CDR2 FYNNEI. This CDR3 comprises 11 residues. CDR3 protein: CAREGQNDYTF. The part of the CDR3 DNA that was read is TGTGCCAGGGAGGGGCAGAACGAC.

Regarding this clone: The CDR3 end lies 3 residues beyond the end of the read and is filled in from the germline J gene. The chain is built from TRBV11-2 and TRBJ2-7; D perhaps matches TRBD1 (6 bases). Per germline, CDR1 SGHAT and CDR2 FQNNGV. V was cut by 5 bases and J by 2 bases, with 13 bases left in between. The CDR3 loop spans 14 amino acids. CDR3 loop: CASSQGIAAYEQYF. CDR3 bases read: TGTGCCAGCAGCCAGGGGATCGCTGCCTACGAG.

As for this clone: Coverage ceases 3 residues before the CDR3 finishes, and the germline J gene fills in the end. The chain combines TRBV18 with TRBJ1-4, with TRBD1 matching over 12 bases. CDR3 size: 20 residues. Looked up from germline, CDR1 is KGHSH and CDR2 is LQKENI. CDR3 DNA (partial): TGTGCCAGCTCACCATTGGGACAGGGGGCGCAGGGCTCTGGGGCCAACGTA. It specifies CASSPLGQGAQGSGANV. The entire CDR3 sequence reads CASSPLGQGAQGSGANVLFF.

As regards this clone: The DNA ends 3 residues before the CDR3 does, and the rest of the CDR3 is filled in from the germline J gene. The J gene is TRBJ1-5, the V gene TRBV19, with TRBD1 identical over 8 bases. This CDR3 is 19 amino acids long. Per germline, CDR1 LNHDA and CDR2 SQIVND (reference sequence). V lost 4 bases, J lost 1 base, and 15 bases stayed unmatched. The CDR3 DNA, read in part, is TGTGCCAGTAGTACCCTCCGGACAGGGTCCGGTGTGAGCAATCAGCCC. Encoded protein: CASSTLRTGSGVSNQP. The entire CDR3 sequence reads CASSTLRTGSGVSNQPQHF.

The CDR3 region is CASSVTGTATGELFF. The DNA read from the CDR3 is TGTGCCAGCAGCGTAACCGGGACAGCCACCGGGGAG. The chain uses TRBV11-2 and TRBJ2-2; 7 nucleotides align to TRBD1. Read coverage stops 3 residues before the CDR3 terminus; the germline J gene supplies the remainder. Germline V CDR1 and CDR2: SGHAT, FQNNGV. V lost 5 bases, J lost 4 bases, and 7 bases stayed unmatched. The CDR3 length is 15 residues. The full variable domain, with the rest looked up from reference TRBV11-2 and TRBJ2-2, is EAGVAQSPRYKIIEKRQSVAFWCNPISGHATLYWYQQILGQGPKLLIQFQNNGVVDDSQLPKDRFSAERLKGVDSTLKIQPAKLEDSAVYLCASSVTGTATGELFFGEGSRLTVL.

Details on this clone: Read coverage stops 3 residues before the CDR3 terminus; the germline J gene supplies the remainder. The rearrangement links TRBV5-1 to TRBJ2-3; 10 bases map to TRBD1. The CDR3 totals 15 residues. Germline CDR1 is SGHRS and CDR2 is YFSETQ. The DNA read from the CDR3 is TGCGCCAGCAGCTGGACAGGGGGAGGGGAAGAGACG. This sequence encodes CASSWTGGGEET. From start to end, the CDR3 is CASSWTGGGEETQYF.

For this clone: The missing CDR3 end, 3 residues past where the read stops, is filled in from the germline J gene. This sequence joins TRBV18 and TRBJ2-1; D is possibly TRBD2 (5 bases). The CDR3 length is 14 residues. Trimming cost V 6 bases and J 5 bases, with 14 bases left between them. Germline lookup yields CDR1 KGHSH and CDR2 LQKENI. The CDR3 sequence: CASSENAGDNEQFF. Partial CDR3 DNA: TGTGCCAGCTCCGAAAACGCGGGCGACAATGAG. The full variable domain, with the rest looked up from reference TRBV18 and TRBJ2-1, is NAGVMQNPRHLVRRRGQEARLRCSPMKGHSHVYWYRQLPEEGLKFMVYLQKENIIDESGMPKERFSAEFPKEGPSILRIQQVVRGDSAAYFCASSENAGDNEQFFGPGTRLTVL.

As to this clone: With the read ending 3 residues before the CDR3 end, the germline J gene is used to fill in that end. The rearrangement uses TRBV5-6 and TRBJ2-3, with a possible D match to TRBD1 (6 bases). Germline V gene data show CDR1 as SGHDT and CDR2 as YYEEEE. This CDR3 has 15 residues. Trimming removed 4 bases at V and 5 bases at J, with 17 bases between. CDR3 sequence: CASSRGLGKVDTQYF. Partial CDR3 DNA: TGTGCCAGCAGCAGGGGGTTAGGCAAGGTAGATACG.

A remark on this clone: The read ends 3 residues before the CDR3 terminus; that terminus is restored from the germline J gene. This chain uses TRBV6-2 or TRBV6-3 with TRBJ2-7, with D perhaps TRBD2 (5 bases). The CDR3 loop spans 11 amino acids. From germline, CDR1 is MNHEY and CDR2 SVGEGT. Deletions cut 10 bases from V and 6 bases from J, with 13 bases between. CDR3 protein: CATKTEGEQYF. The DNA read from the CDR3 is TGTGCCACCAAAACCGAGGGCGAG.

About this clone itself: The CDR3 is cut off 3 residues early in the read; its end comes from the germline J gene. The rearrangement links TRBV10-3 to TRBJ2-1; 14 bases fit TRBD2. The J segment lost 9 bases and the V segment lost 0 bases, leaving 4 bases of the junction unmatched. Per germline, CDR1 ENHRY and CDR2 SYGVKD. This CDR3 is 16 amino acids long. The sequenced CDR3 bases are TGTGCCATCAGTGAGTCGATGACTAGCGGGAGGGGTGAG. It encodes CAISESMTSGRGE. The full CDR3 sequence reads CAISESMTSGRGEQFF.

A note on this clone: The CDR3 goes on 3 residues after the read ends, and that part is filled in from the germline J gene. The chain recombines TRBV19 with TRBJ2-1, with D possibly matching TRBD2 (5 bases). Trimming shortened V by 5 bases and J by 3 bases, and 8 bases separated the two germline ends. The CDR3 length is 13 residues. Germline CDR1 and CDR2: LNHDA and SQIVND (reference sequence). This CDR3 is CASSGLNYNEQFF. The covered CDR3 bases are TGTGCCAGTAGTGGACTTAACTACAATGAG.

Comment on this clone: The read gets to within 3 residues of the CDR3 end, and the germline J gene fills in the rest. The chain joins TRBV6-1 to TRBJ2-1; D not resolved. From germline, CDR1 is MNHNS and CDR2 SASEGT. The CDR3 consists of 14 residues. V was cut by 1 base and J by 9 bases, with 13 bases left in between. The CDR3 DNA, read in part, is TGTGCCAGCAGTGAAGTAAGGGTATTGCTTGAG. Translated: CASSEVRVLLE. The full CDR3 protein is CASSEVRVLLEQFF.

About this clone: The read comes to an end 3 residues before the CDR3 does, leaving the germline J gene to fill in the end. V is TRBV20-1 and J is TRBJ1-5; 7 positions match TRBD1. This CDR3 is 14 amino acids long. With V trimmed by 1 base and J by 7 bases, 7 bases remained unmatched. Per germline, CDR1 DFQATT and CDR2 SNEGSKA (reference sequence). The CDR3 region is CSARATGFEQPQHF. CDR3 DNA (partial): TGCAGTGCTAGAGCGACAGGGTTTGAGCAGCCC.

A word on this clone: The read ends 3 residues before the CDR3 terminus; that terminus is restored from the germline J gene. This chain joins TRBV10-3 and TRBJ2-2; D gene unclear. Germline CDR1 is ENHRY and CDR2 is SYGVKD. CDR3 size: 15 residues. The CDR3 loop is CAISESPGLNEKLFF. The DNA read from the CDR3 is TGTGCCATCAGTGAGTCCCCAGGCCTGAATGAAAAG.

Comments on this clone: With the read ending 3 residues before the CDR3 end, the germline J gene is used to fill in that end. The chain links TRBV18 to TRBJ1-2; 8 nucleotides align to TRBD1. The germline V gene has CDR1 KGHSH and CDR2 LQKENI. This CDR3 region has 18 residues. The CDR3 here is CASSPRQGALNYYNDYTF. CDR3 bases read: TGTGCCAGCTCACCGCGTCAGGGGGCGCTTAATTACTACAATGAC.

Remarks on this clone: The sequenced fragment ends 3 residues before the CDR3 boundary, so the rest is inferred from the germline J gene. This sequence joins TRBV2 and TRBJ1-2; D might be TRBD1 (5 bases). The CDR3 length is 13 residues. Trimming stripped 6 bases from V and 3 bases from J, with 11 bases between. The germline V gene encodes CDR1 SNHLY and CDR2 FYNNEI. The CDR3 loop reads CASRETQDYGYTF. The CDR3 bases that were read are TGTGCCAGCAGGGAGACACAGGACTATGGC.

With regard to this clone: Sequencing ends 3 residues short of the CDR3 end; the germline J gene provides the rest. This chain joins TRBV29-1 and TRBJ2-4, with D tentatively TRBD2 (6 bases). CDR3 length equals 13 residues. The V gene's germline CDR1 is SQVTM and CDR2 ANQGSEA. The sequenced CDR3 bases are TGCAGCGTTGATTCGGGTAGCGGAAGGCTT. Translated: CSVDSGSGRL. The whole CDR3 sequence is CSVDSGSGRLQYF.

Comment on this clone: Read data end 3 residues before the CDR3 end; the end is taken from the germline J gene. The chain employs TRBV18 and TRBJ1-2, with 10 bases lining up with TRBD1. The CDR3 has 12 amino acids. Germline assignment: CDR1 KGHSH and CDR2 LQKENI. CDR3 residues: CASSPGTGDYTF. The CDR3 DNA, read in part, is TGTGCCAGCTCACCCGGGACAGGGGAC.